This TCR beta chain appears in the sequencing data of a study of T-cell reconstitution after alpha-beta-depleted transplantation in children. This clonotype was detected a few times. Molecular barcoding with unique molecular identifiers was used for the TCRbeta library. Each CDR3 protein gets one entry after TCRdb re-called the PCR reads with MiXCR. The data hold around 700,000 distinct CDR3 sequences, with 13% observed a single time. The source of this sequence is a girl aged 2 to 9 with congenital amegakaryocytic thrombocytopenia, due to receive a stem cell transplant. Specimen: PBMCs, collected before TCRalphabeta/CD19-depleted stem cell transplant.

CDR3 protein: CASSHRTSGTDTQYF. In DNA form, the CDR3 reads TGTGCCAGCAGCCACCGGACGTCAGGCACAGATACGCAGTATTTT. The J gene is TRBJ2-3, the V gene TRBV14; no clear D. The CDR3 sequence is 15 residues long. The germline V and J ends were trimmed by 3 bases and 1 base, with 11 bases remaining between them. In germline, CDR1 is SGHDN, CDR2 FVKESK.